Sequencing of this T cell receptor beta chain was carried out in a study of blood T cell repertoires in COVID-19. CDR1 and CDR2 from the germline V gene are WNHNN and SYGVQD (reference sequence). V was pared by 6 bases and J by 8 bases, with 16 bases between. This CDR3 is 13 amino acids long. The assay was immunoSEQ multiplex PCR, and TCRdb's table has in-frame clones only and misses some. This table holds 210,000 or so clones, roughly four fifths found once. This clonotype originated in a woman between 45 and 60 years old who had been exposed to COVID-19. The rearrangement uses TRBV10-1 and TRBJ1-1, with D perhaps matching TRBD1 (6 bases). Sequencing was carried out using PBMCs or T cells enriched from blood (not recorded which). CDR3 sequence: CASRAAVGGEAFF. The CDR3 coding sequence is TGCGCCAGCAGGGCCGCGGTAGGGGGAGAAGCTTTCTTT.